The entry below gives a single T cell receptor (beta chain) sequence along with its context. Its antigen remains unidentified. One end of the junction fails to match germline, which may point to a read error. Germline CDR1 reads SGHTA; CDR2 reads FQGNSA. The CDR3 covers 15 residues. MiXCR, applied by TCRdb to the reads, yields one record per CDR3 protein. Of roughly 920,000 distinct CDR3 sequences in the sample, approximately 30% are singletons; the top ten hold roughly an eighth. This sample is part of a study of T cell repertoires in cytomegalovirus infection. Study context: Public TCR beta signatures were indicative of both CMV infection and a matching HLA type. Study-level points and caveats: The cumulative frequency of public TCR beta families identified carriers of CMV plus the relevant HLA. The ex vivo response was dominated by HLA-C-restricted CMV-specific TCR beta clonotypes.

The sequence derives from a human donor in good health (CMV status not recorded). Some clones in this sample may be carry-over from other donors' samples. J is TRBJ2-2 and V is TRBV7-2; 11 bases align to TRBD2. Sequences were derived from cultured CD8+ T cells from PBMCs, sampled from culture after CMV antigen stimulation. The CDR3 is CSSSLSGGAGGELFF. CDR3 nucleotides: TGTTCCAGCAGCCTTAGCGGGGGGGCCGGCGGGGAGCTGTTTTTT.